Listed here is a single TCR beta chain. With random hexamers, reverse transcription was performed on about 0.5 to 1 ug of RNA. By means of immunoSEQ multiplex PCR, TCR beta CDR3 spanning 54 Vbeta and 13 Jbeta underwent amplification. TCRdb reprocessed the immunoSEQ multiplex PCR reads via MiXCR and lists one record per CDR3 protein. The sample carries roughly 200,000 distinct CDR3 sequences, roughly 94% recorded once. The ends lost 4 bases at V and 7 bases at J; junction bases unmatched: 4. This CDR3 spans 14 amino acids. CDR1 is LGHDT, CDR2 YNNKEL, per germline (reference sequence). This sample was taken from a study of CD8 T cells in Susac syndrome. Sequencing targeted TCR beta in T cells from blood (CD8+ and CD4+).

The V gene is TRBV3-1, the J gene TRBJ1-6; 7 nucleotides align to TRBD1. Input material: CD4+ T cells from PBMCs. This receptor was taken from a human donor in good health. The CDR3 coding sequence is TGTGCCAGCAGCCTTGGGACAGACAATTCACCCCTCCACTTT. Protein: CASSLGTDNSPLHF.